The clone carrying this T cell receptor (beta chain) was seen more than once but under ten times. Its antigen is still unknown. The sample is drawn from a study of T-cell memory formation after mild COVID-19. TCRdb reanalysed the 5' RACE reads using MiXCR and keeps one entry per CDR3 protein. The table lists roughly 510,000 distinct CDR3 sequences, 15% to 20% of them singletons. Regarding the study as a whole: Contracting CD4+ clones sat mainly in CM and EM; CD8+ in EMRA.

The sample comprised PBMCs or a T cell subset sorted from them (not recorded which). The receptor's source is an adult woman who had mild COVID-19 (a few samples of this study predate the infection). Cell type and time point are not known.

The CDR3 nucleotides read TGTGCCAGTGGGAATAGCGGGAGACTCAATGAGCAGTTCTTC. This gives the protein CASGNSGRLNEQFF. V usage is TRBV19 and J usage is TRBJ2-1, with 9 nucleotides matching TRBD2. Unmatched junction bases numbered 8, after V lost 8 bases and J lost 6 bases. This CDR3 comprises 14 residues. The germline V gene has CDR1 LNHDA and CDR2 SQIVND (reference sequence). The entire variable domain, with the rest obtained from reference TRBV19 and TRBJ2-1, is as follows: DGGITQSPKYLFRKEGQNVTLSCEQNLNHDAMYWYRQDPGQGLRLIYYSQIVNDFQKGDIAEGYSVSREKKESFPLTVTSAQKNPTAFYLCASGNSGRLNEQFFGPGTRLTVL.